This paragraph reports one TCR beta chain. The antigen this receptor binds is unknown. Per-base qualities were not stored, and no clone one base away is much larger. Resection was performed on patients in Japan or China between about 2013 and 2017. Two lung cancer pathologists independently reviewed H&E slides to confirm the histologic diagnosis of every case. For nucleic acid extraction, premalignant or tumor cells were enriched by macro-dissection following pathologic assessment. FFPE tissue was used for DNA isolation with the AllPrep DNA/RNA FFPE Kit. The germline V gene yields MDHEN for CDR1 and SYDVKM for CDR2. The CDR3 covers 12 residues, taking in both the cysteine and the phenylalanine. Solely the CDR3 DNA is kept, with 36 bases framed from the first base. V is pared back by 6 bases and J by 6 bases, with 9 bases lying between the germline termini. TCR beta CDR3 regions were sequenced from DNA using the immunoSEQ hsTCRbeta Kit. In the authors' own workflow: The ImmunoSEQ Analyzer was used to analyse the TCR sequencing data. T cell clonality was defined as 1 minus Pielou's evenness, calculated on productive rearrangements. To measure T cell diversity, the inverse Simpson index was applied to productive templates. T cell density was expressed as TCR beta template counts normalized to usable DNA, with usable DNA estimated by amplifying and sequencing housekeeping genes. Two-sided Kruskal-Wallis tests were used to compare TCR metrics across histologic stages. As stored in TCRdb, this immuneACCESS dataset retains in-frame rearrangements with V and J assigned. A fraction of the clones does not appear; measured against another copy, unresolved V genes explain less than half of the discrepancy, and the remainder lacks a known reason. The DNA gave D and trimming, while V, J and clone size come from that table. The sample table records 9,000 or so clones; around 91% of these occur just once. Of the sample, under 2.5% falls within the top ten clones.

These data belong to a study of immune evolution from preneoplasia to lung adenocarcinoma (TCRdb year 2021). Describing the broader study: HLA loss of heterozygosity was observed in approximately 7%, 15% and 30% of AIS, MIA and ADC lesions, respectively, and was not observed in any AAH lesions. The study used immune gene expression, TCR sequencing and multiplex immunofluorescence to profile the immune contexture of lung adenocarcinoma precursors and invasive adenocarcinoma. Resected precursor lesions (AAH, AIS, MIA) and invasive adenocarcinomas were each compared against paired morphologically normal lung tissue. The sample size was set by how many specimens were available, not by a prior power calculation. The immune data were integrated with whole exome sequencing and methylation data from the same cohort of nodules. A total of some 51 patients with pulmonary nodules who underwent surgical resection were included in the overall cohort. TCR sequencing data were obtained from approximately 56 patients. According to the study, 100 to 120 samples went through TCR sequencing. POLYSOLVER was used to infer Class I HLA alleles from exome data, and LOHHLA was used to detect allele-specific HLA loss.

What the work shows at the level of the full study, not this receptor alone: T cell clonality was highest in KRAS-mutant nodules compared with EGFR-mutant or double wild-type lesions. Findings were based on association rather than direct causation; larger cohorts with long-term follow-up and longitudinal biopsies were deemed needed. The highest clonality was observed in normal lung, whereas higher T cell density and diversity but lower clonality appeared to be present in later-stage lesions. Because all patients came from Japan and China, whether the findings apply to Western populations was uncertain. The highest top T cell clone frequencies were observed in normal lung, and a progressive decrease in top T cell clone frequencies appeared to occur from AAH through AIS, MIA and invasive adenocarcinoma.

The rearrangement joined TRBV28 to TRBJ1-5; the D gene remains uncertain. Source material: FFPE invasive lung adenocarcinoma tissue. The cell subset or site label, read with the paper, signifies: frankly invasive lung adenocarcinoma (ADC). The clonotype originates from a person aged 70 to 85 with invasive lung adenocarcinoma. The base sequence is TGTGCCAGCAGCAAACGACTTCAGCCCCAGCATTTT. Translated, this is CASSKRLQPQHF.